This T cell receptor (beta chain) was sequenced during a study of T cell responses to AZD1222 COVID-19 vaccine. Findings and limits, study-wide: Receipt of two AZD1222 doses was followed by a rise in Spike-specific TCR breadth and depth. Donors were chiefly white British, with a greater number of females, and clonal diversity was perhaps underestimated. Baseline testing showed seropositivity in only six or seven AZD1222 recipients.

In the case of this clone: Antigen unknown.

Generated by immunoSEQ multiplex PCR, the TCRdb table keeps only in-frame clones and is missing some. The sample has around 130,000 clones; nearly 90% are singletons. Germline CDR1 is MGHDK and CDR2 is SYGVNS. The CDR3 has 15 residues. Trimming pared 6 bases from V and 2 bases from J, leaving 16 bases between. The sample consisted of peripheral blood, taken 28 days after the second AZD1222 dose. This sequence was found in an adult who received the AZD1222 COVID-19 vaccine. V and J are TRBV25-1 and TRBJ1-1, with unresolved D. Here the CDR3 DNA reads TGTGCCAGCAGATTATCCGGGGAGGGAAACACTGAAGCTTTCTTT. It translates to CASRLSGEGNTEAFF.